The next 24 T cell receptor beta chains were all read from a single sample in a study of blood T cells in healthy people across ages. The use of a sample-barcoded 5' primer and a J-beta primer mix characterized a second PCR of roughly 6 to 11 cycles. From the 5' RACE reads, TCRdb called clonotypes with MiXCR, one entry per CDR3 protein. The table shows around 970,000 distinct CDR3 sequences, with roughly 51% occurring only once. Source material: blood. These receptors came from a woman in her sixties or seventies in good health.

Turning to this clonotype: Relative to the germline gene, one junction end is altered; a read error may explain this. The genes are TRBV9 and TRBJ2-7; the match to TRBD1 covers 9 bases. CDR1 is SGDLS, CDR2 YYNGEE, per germline. The CDR3 has 15 amino acids. This CDR3 is CASSTGTGLSYGQYF. The DNA for the CDR3 is TGTGCCAGCAGCACAGGGACAGGGCTTTCCTACGGGCAGTACTTC.

The V and J genes are TRBV4-1 and TRBJ2-1, with D possibly TRBD1 on 5 matching bases. The ends were cut back, 2 bases at V and 10 bases at J, with 15 bases in the middle. Looked up from germline, CDR1 is MGHRA and CDR2 is YSYEKL. The CDR3 totals 14 residues. Here the CDR3 DNA reads TGCGCCAGCAGCCAATTATTTGGGGCCGGGGAGCAGTTCTTC. This codes for CASSQLFGAGEQFF.

The chain couples TRBV25-1 to TRBJ2-3; TRBD2 matches at 8 bases. Germline assignment: CDR1 MGHDK and CDR2 SYGVNS. The CDR3 covers 15 residues. V shed 6 bases and J 9 bases; nucleotides not matched to a gene: 14. CDR3 residues: CASSISGMRLETQYF. Here the CDR3 DNA reads TGTGCCAGCAGCATTAGCGGGATGCGCCTTGAGACGCAGTATTTT.

The chain joins TRBV12-3 or TRBV12-4 to TRBJ1-6; 9 bases match TRBD1. The V and J ends lost 5 bases and 8 bases, in that order; junction bases with no gene match: 7. The CDR3 is 15 residues long. CDR3 protein: CASSPGTGTHSPLHF. The CDR3 DNA follows: TGTGCCAGCAGTCCTGGGACAGGGACACATTCACCCCTCCACTTT.

The V call is TRBV28, the J call TRBJ2-7; D assignment may be TRBD1 or TRBD2 (6 bases each). The DNA end is a closer match to TRBJ2-5, so the J assignment may be wrong. This CDR3 comprises 13 residues. Germline assignment: CDR1 MDHEN and CDR2 SYDVKM. In DNA, the CDR3 is TGTGCCAGCAGTTTCGGGGGCTGGGGGACCCAGTACTTC. Translation: CASSFGGWGTQYF.

This clonotype was observed a handful of times. The CDR3 sequence is CATSRGLGLSTDTQYF. The CDR3 DNA sequence: TGTGCCACCAGCAGAGGGTTGGGACTTAGCACAGATACGCAGTATTTT. This sequence joins TRBV15 and TRBJ2-3; D perhaps matches TRBD2 (6 bases). The CDR3 runs 16 residues. Germline CDR1 and CDR2: LNHNV and YYDKDF (reference sequence). Trimming took 1 base from V and 0 from J, leaving 11 bases between them.

The chain couples TRBV28 to TRBJ2-7, with TRBD2 as a possible D gene (6 bases). Between the trimmed V and J ends, which lost 2 bases and 1 base, there was a span of 12 bases. The length of the CDR3 is 15 residues. Germline loops: CDR1 MDHEN, CDR2 SYDVKM. The CDR3 sequence: CASSLGGGPSYEQYF. CDR3 bases: TGTGCCAGCAGTTTAGGGGGAGGTCCATCCTACGAGCAGTACTTC.

This clonotype was detected a few times. The chain uses TRBV7-9 and TRBJ2-5, with 8 bases matching TRBD1. The germline gives CDR1 SEHNR, CDR2 FQNEAQ (reference sequence). The CDR3 length is 16 residues. V gave up 5 bases and J gave up 2 bases; unmatched junction bases: 10. CDR3 residues: CASSAGGPMIQETQYF. In DNA form, the CDR3 reads TGTGCCAGCAGCGCAGGGGGCCCGATGATACAAGAGACCCAGTACTTC.

This clonotype was seen a handful of times. The chain has TRBV7-3 and TRBJ2-1, with D tentatively TRBD1 or TRBD2 (5 bases each). Trimming shortened V by 2 bases and J by 5 bases, and 13 bases separated the two germline ends. This CDR3 is built from 15 residues. CDR1 is SGHTA, CDR2 FQGTGA, per germline. The CDR3, as DNA: TGTGCCAGCAGCTTACAGGGACGGAGTAACAATGAGCAGTTCTTC. Protein sequence: CASSLQGRSNNEQFF.

V usage is TRBV6-5 and J usage is TRBJ1-5; D may be TRBD1 (6 bases). V was trimmed by 6 bases and J by 6 bases, leaving 27 bases between them. The CDR3 covers 18 residues. Germline CDR1 MNHEY, CDR2 SVGAGI. The CDR3 nucleotides are TGTGCCAGCAGCTTCTCCCCCCCACATACAGGGTTGGGTCAGCCCCAGCATTTT. Its protein product is CASSFSPPHTGLGQPQHF.

The gene calls are TRBV20-1 and TRBJ2-7; 8 nucleotides align to TRBD2. The CDR3 extends over 12 amino acids. Losses at the gene ends were 4 bases for V and 4 bases for J; bases not matched to a gene: 3. Germline CDR1 and CDR2: DFQATT and SNEGSKA (reference sequence). The CDR3, as DNA: TGCAGTGCTATAGCGGGATCGTACGAGCAGTACTTC. As protein: CSAIAGSYEQYF.

This chain connects TRBV29-1 to TRBJ1-4, with TRBD1 matching over 10 bases. CDR1 and CDR2 (germline): SQVTM, ANQGSEA. The V gene end was trimmed by 4 bases and the J gene end by 7 bases; junction bases not matched to a gene: 9. The CDR3 loop spans 15 amino acids. As DNA, the CDR3 is TGCAGCGTTGGGGCTGGACAGGGGGATCCTGAAAAACTGTTTTTT. Translated, it gives CSVGAGQGDPEKLFF.

This clonotype was recorded a few times. This rearrangement joins TRBV27 to TRBJ2-1; 12 bases match TRBD2. Per the germline V gene, CDR1 is MNHEY and CDR2 is SMNVEV (reference sequence). V shed 10 bases, J shed 4 bases, and the junction held 14 bases outside the gene matches. The CDR3 runs to 17 residues. The CDR3 DNA reads as TGTGCCACCCGACCCCTGACTAGCGGGAGATCTTACAATGAGCAGTTCTTC. It translates to CATRPLTSGRSYNEQFF.

This clonotype was seen just once. The chain has TRBV2 and TRBJ2-5; D is unresolved. Trimming removed 3 bases at V and 1 base at J, with 12 bases between. The CDR3 runs to 15 residues. In germline, CDR1 is SNHLY, CDR2 FYNNEI. This chain's CDR3 is CASSDSAMFQETQYF. CDR3 coding DNA: TGTGCCAGCAGTGATTCAGCGATGTTCCAAGAGACCCAGTACTTC.

The chain combines TRBV29-1 with TRBJ2-1; 7 nucleotides match TRBD2. V shed 7 bases and J 8 bases; nucleotides not matched to a gene: 14. CDR3 size: 14 residues. Germline lookup yields CDR1 SQVTM and CDR2 ANQGSEA. The CDR3 spells CSASAGLITDEQFF. The CDR3 DNA sequence: TGCAGCGCCTCAGCGGGACTAATAACCGATGAGCAGTTCTTC.

With respect to this clonotype: One junction end does not reproduce the germline sequence, and a read error may be involved. V and J are TRBV15 and TRBJ2-5; 7 bases agree with TRBD2. The tail of the sequence fits TRBJ2-7 better, so the J call may be wrong. The CDR3 consists of 15 residues. CDR1 and CDR2 (germline): LNHNV, YYDKDF (reference sequence). The CDR3 loop is CATGRASGIADEQYF. As DNA, the CDR3 is TGTGCCACCGGCAGAGCAAGCGGGATCGCCGACGAGCAGTACTTC.

This clonotype was detected only once. This sequence joins TRBV5-1 and TRBJ2-1, with 11 nucleotides matching TRBD2. The CDR3 totals 15 residues. Germline V CDR1 and CDR2: SGHRS, YFSETQ. After removal of 0 bases from V and 12 bases from J, the junction contained 8 bases not matched to a gene. CDR3 sequence reads: CASSLGVIAGGMQFF. CDR3 bases: TGCGCCAGCAGCTTGGGGGTAATAGCGGGAGGGATGCAGTTCTTC.

V is TRBV27 and J is TRBJ2-2; 9 nucleotides match TRBD1. The junction had 4 bases not matched to a gene; V was cut back by 4 bases and J by 10 bases. Looked up from germline, CDR1 is MNHEY and CDR2 is SMNVEV (reference sequence). The CDR3 has 13 amino acids. CDR3 sequence reads: CASSWGQGLELFF. CDR3 nucleotides: TGTGCCAGCAGTTGGGGACAGGGTTTGGAGCTGTTTTTT.

This chain joins TRBV4-1 and TRBJ2-1, with TRBD2 identical over 11 bases. CDR3 length: 15 residues. V gave up 3 bases and J gave up 9 bases; unmatched junction bases: 7. Germline V gene lookup returns CDR1 MGHRA and CDR2 YSYEKL. CDR3 in amino acids: CASSQGTSGFGEQFF. In nucleotides, the CDR3 is TGCGCCAGCAGCCAGGGGACTAGCGGCTTCGGTGAGCAGTTCTTC.

With respect to this clonotype: At one of its ends the junction is not consistent with the germline gene, which may arise from a read error. The chain couples TRBV6-1 to TRBJ2-7; D unresolved. Looked up from germline, CDR1 is MNHNS and CDR2 is SASEGT. This CDR3 has 14 amino acids. CDR3 protein: CACSEKLSNYEQYF. The CDR3 DNA is TGTGCCTGCAGTGAAAAACTCTCTAACTACGAGCAGTACTTC.

The rearrangement links TRBV4-2 to TRBJ2-2; D is undetermined. CDR3 length equals 13 residues. CDR1 and CDR2 from the germline V gene are LGHNA and YNFKEQ. Deletions cut 0 bases from V and 3 bases from J, with 2 bases between. CDR3: CASSQEDTGELFF. CDR3 coding DNA: TGTGCCAGCAGCCAAGAGGACACCGGGGAGCTGTTTTTT.

Here the CDR3 reads CASSNGPLWDEQYF. CDR3 sequence (DNA): TGTGCCAGCAGCAACGGACCCCTTTGGGACGAGCAGTACTTC. The chain has TRBV7-8 and TRBJ2-7; the D is unclear. V gave up 5 bases and J gave up 5 bases, with 16 bases separating them. The CDR3 spans 14 residues. Germline loops: CDR1 SGHVS, CDR2 FQNEAQ.

This clonotype was detected only a few times. The chain combines TRBV7-2 with TRBJ2-7; the D call may be TRBD1 or TRBD2 (5 bases each). The CDR3 totals 15 residues. CDR1 SGHTA and CDR2 FQGNSA come from the germline V gene. V was trimmed by 1 base and J by 0 bases, leaving 10 bases between them. The CDR3 nucleotides read TGTGCCAGCAGCTTAGGAGAGGGACGCTCCTACGAGCAGTACTTC. Translated, it gives CASSLGEGRSYEQYF.

The chain combines TRBV2 with TRBJ2-7, with TRBD1 identical over 7 bases. V trimming: 7 bases; J trimming: 1 base; junction bases outside the gene matches: 4. The CDR3 is 13 amino acids. CDR1 and CDR2 (germline): SNHLY, FYNNEI. The CDR3 nucleotides read TGTGCCAGCACGTTGGACAGGTCCTACGAGCAGTACTTC. Its protein product is CASTLDRSYEQYF.